The source of this T cell receptor beta chain is a study of blood T cell repertoires in COVID-19. V lost 0 bases to trimming and J lost 9 bases, with 9 bases between them. Germline CDR1 SGDLS, CDR2 YYNGEE. This CDR3 comprises 12 residues. The count of this clone is one. Sequenced by immunoSEQ multiplex PCR; TCRdb stores in-frame clones only, minus some. In the table there are 300,000 to 400,000 clones, about 86% of which are singletons. The chain carries TRBV9 and TRBJ1-2, with D perhaps TRBD1 (5 bases). The sequenced sample consisted of peripheral blood. This TCR was recovered from a woman aged 55-69 years with COVID-19, enrolled during active disease. The CDR3 sequence: CASSVVRGSYTF. CDR3 nucleotide sequence: TGTGCCAGCAGCGTAGTTAGGGGAAGCTACACCTTC.